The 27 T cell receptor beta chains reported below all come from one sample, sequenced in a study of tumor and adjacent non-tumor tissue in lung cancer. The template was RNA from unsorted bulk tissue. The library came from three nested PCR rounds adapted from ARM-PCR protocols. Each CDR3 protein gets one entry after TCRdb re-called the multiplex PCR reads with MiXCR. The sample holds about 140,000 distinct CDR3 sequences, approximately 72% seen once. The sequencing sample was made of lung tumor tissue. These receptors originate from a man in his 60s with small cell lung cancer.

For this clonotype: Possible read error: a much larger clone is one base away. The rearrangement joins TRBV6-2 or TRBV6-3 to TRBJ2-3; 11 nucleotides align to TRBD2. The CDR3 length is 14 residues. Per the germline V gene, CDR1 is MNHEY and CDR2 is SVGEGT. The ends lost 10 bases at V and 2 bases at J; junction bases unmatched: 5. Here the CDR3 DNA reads TGTGCCACGGGACTAGCGGAGTCCACAGATACGCAGTATTTT. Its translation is CATGLAESTDTQYF.

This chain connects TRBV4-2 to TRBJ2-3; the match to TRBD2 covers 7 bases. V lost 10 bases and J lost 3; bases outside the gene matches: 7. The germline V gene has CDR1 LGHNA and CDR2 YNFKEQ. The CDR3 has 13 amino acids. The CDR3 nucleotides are TGTGCCACCCAGCGGGAACGGACAGATACGCAGTATTTT. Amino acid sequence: CATQRERTDTQYF.

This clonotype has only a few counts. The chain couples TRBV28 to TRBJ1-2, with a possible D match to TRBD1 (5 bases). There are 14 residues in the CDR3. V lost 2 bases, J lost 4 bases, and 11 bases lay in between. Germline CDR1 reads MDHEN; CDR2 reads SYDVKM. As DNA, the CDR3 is TGTGCCAGCAGTTTAGGGACCGTGATCTATGGCTACACCTTC. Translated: CASSLGTVIYGYTF.

In DNA, the CDR3 is TGCGCCAGCAGCCCAGAGGGAGTAGCGGGGTTGAGGAGCTCCTACGAGCAGTACTTC. Its translation: CASSPEGVAGLRSSYEQYF. The rearrangement links TRBV4-1 to TRBJ2-7; 8 nucleotides line up with TRBD2. The V segment lost 4 bases and the J segment 0 bases; nucleotides outside the gene matches: 17. This CDR3 contains 19 residues. Per the germline V gene, CDR1 is MGHRA and CDR2 is YSYEKL.

In DNA, the CDR3 is TGTGCCTGCAGGCTAGCGGGAACATCCTACGAGCAGTACGTC. Translated: CACRLAGTSYEQYV. V usage is TRBV6-6 and J usage is TRBJ2-7, with 9 bases that match TRBD2. The CDR3 loop spans 14 amino acids. Looked up from germline, CDR1 is MNHNY and CDR2 is SVGAGI (reference sequence).

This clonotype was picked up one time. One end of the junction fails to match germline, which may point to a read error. The CDR3 DNA sequence: TGCAGTGCTCTGGGACAGGGTAATCAGCCCCAGCTTTTT. Residues: CSALGQGNQPQLF. The chain uses TRBV20-1 and TRBJ1-5; 9 positions match TRBD1. CDR1 is DFQATT, CDR2 SNEGSKA, per germline (reference sequence). This CDR3 is built from 13 residues.

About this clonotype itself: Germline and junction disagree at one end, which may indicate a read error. The CDR3 loop is CASRRDLWGGCTF. The CDR3 DNA follows: TGTGCCAGCAGGCGGGACCTATGGGGTGGCTGCACATTC. This chain connects TRBV12-3 or TRBV12-4 to TRBJ1-2, with D possibly TRBD1 on 5 matching bases. This CDR3 is built from 13 residues.

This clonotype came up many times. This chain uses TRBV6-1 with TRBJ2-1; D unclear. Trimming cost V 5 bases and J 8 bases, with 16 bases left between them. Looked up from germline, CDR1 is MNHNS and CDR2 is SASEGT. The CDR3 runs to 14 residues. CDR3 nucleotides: TGTGCCAGCAGTCTGCTTCCGGGCCGACATGAGCAGTTCTTC. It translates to CASSLLPGRHEQFF.

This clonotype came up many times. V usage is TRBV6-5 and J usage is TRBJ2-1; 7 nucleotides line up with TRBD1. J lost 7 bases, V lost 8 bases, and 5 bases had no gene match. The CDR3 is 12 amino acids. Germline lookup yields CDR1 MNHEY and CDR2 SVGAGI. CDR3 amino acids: CASGDSVNEQFF. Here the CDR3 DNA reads TGTGCCAGCGGGGACAGCGTTAATGAGCAGTTCTTC.

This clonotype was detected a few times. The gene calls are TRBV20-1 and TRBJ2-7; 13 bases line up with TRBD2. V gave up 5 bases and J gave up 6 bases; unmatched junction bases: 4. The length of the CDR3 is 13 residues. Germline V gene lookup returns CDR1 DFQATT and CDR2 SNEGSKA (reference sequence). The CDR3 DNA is TGCAGTGCTTGGACTAGCGGGAGACGCGAGCAGTACTTC. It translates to CSAWTSGRREQYF.

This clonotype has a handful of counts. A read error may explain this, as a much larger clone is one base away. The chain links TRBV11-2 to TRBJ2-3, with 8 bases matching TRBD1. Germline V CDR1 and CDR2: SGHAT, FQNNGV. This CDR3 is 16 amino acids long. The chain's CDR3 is CANSRKYRGGTDTQYF. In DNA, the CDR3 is TGTGCCAACAGCCGGAAATACAGGGGGGGCACAGATACGCAGTATTTT.

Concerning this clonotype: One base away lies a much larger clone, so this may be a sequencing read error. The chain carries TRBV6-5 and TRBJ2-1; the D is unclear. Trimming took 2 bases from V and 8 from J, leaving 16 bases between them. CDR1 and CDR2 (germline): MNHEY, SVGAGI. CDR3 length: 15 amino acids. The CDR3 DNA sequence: TGTGCCAGCAGTTACAAGAGGCTGAAAAGCGATGAGCAGTTCTTC. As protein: CASSYKRLKSDEQFF.

Written as DNA, the CDR3 is TGCGCCAGCAGTGGGGGACTAGAGGGCAATGAGCAGTTCTTC. Its protein is CASSGGLEGNEQFF. This rearrangement joins TRBV10-1 to TRBJ2-1, with 8 bases that match TRBD2. The CDR3 covers 14 residues. Germline CDR1 reads WNHNN; CDR2 reads SYGVQD (reference sequence). With V trimmed by 4 bases and J by 6 bases, 5 bases remained unmatched.

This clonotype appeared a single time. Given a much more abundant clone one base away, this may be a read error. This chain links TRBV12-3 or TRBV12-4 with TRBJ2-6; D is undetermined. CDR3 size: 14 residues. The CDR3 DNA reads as TGTGCCAGCAGGACGCTCTCTGAGGCCAACGTCCTGACTTTC. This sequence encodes CASRTLSEANVLTF.

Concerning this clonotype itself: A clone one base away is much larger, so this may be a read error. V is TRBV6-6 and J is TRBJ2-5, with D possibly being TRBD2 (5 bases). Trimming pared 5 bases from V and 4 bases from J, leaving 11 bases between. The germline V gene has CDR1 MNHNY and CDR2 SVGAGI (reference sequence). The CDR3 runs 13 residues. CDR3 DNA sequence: TGTGCCAGCAGTGGAGGTGTTTCAGAGACCCAGTACTTC. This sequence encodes CASSGGVSETQYF.

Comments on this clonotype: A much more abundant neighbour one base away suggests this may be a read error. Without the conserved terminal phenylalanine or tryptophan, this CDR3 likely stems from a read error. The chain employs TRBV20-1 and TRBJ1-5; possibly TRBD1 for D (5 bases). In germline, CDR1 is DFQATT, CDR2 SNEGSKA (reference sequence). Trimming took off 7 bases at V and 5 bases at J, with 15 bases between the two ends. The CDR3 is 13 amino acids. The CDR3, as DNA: TGCAGTGGCCAGGGCGGTAAGGATCAGCCCCAGCATTAT. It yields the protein CSGQGGKDQPQHY.

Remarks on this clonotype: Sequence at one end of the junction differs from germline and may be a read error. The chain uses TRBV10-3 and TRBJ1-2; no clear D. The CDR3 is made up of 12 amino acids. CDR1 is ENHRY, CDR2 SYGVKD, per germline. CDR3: CAISDLVYGNTF. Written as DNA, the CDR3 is TGTGCCATCAGTGATCTAGTGTATGGCAACACCTTC.

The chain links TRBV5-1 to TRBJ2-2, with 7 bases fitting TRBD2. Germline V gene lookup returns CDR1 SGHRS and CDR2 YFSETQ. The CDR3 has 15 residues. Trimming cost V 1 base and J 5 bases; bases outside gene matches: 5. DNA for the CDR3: TGCGCCAGCAGCTTGTCGGGAGGAAGTACCGGGGAGCTGTTTTTT. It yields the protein CASSLSGGSTGELFF.

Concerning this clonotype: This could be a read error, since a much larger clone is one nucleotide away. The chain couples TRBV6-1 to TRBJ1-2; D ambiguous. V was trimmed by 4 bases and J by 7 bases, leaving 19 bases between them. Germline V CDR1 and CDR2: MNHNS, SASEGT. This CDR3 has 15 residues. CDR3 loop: CASSGATQGPSGYTF. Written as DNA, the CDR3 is TGTGCCAGCAGTGGGGCCACCCAAGGGCCGAGTGGCTACACCTTC.

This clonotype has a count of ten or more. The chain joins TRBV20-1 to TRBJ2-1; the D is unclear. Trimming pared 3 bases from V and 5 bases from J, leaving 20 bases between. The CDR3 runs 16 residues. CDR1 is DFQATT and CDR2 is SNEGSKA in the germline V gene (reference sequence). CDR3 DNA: TGCAGTGCTAGTGGAACCCACACTACCAACAACAATGAGCAGTTCTTC. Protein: CSASGTHTTNNNEQFF.

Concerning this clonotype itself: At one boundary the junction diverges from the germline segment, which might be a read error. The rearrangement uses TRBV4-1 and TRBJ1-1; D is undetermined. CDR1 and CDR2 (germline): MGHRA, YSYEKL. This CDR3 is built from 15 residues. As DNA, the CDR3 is TGCGCCAGCAGCCAAGATCGTGTGGGCAACACTGAAGCTCTATTT. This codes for CASSQDRVGNTEALF.

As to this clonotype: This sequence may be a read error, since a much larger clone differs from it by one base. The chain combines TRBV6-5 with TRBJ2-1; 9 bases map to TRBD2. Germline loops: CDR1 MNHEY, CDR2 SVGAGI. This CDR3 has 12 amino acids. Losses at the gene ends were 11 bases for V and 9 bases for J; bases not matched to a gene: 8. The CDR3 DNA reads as TGTGCCGCGTTGACTAGCGGTCCTGAGCAGTTCTTC. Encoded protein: CAALTSGPEQFF.

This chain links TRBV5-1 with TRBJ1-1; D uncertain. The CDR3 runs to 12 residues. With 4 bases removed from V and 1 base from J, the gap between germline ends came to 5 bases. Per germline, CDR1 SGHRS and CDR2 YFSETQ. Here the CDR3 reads CASSGQNTEAFF. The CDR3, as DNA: TGCGCCAGCAGCGGGCAGAACACTGAAGCTTTCTTT.

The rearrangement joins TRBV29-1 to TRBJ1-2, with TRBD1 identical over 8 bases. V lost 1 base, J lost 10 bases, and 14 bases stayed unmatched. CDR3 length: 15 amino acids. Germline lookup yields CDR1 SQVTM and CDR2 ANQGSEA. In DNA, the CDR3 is TGCAGCGTTGAAGCGGGATCAGGGGGCGCACGGGACTACACCTTC. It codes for CSVEAGSGGARDYTF.

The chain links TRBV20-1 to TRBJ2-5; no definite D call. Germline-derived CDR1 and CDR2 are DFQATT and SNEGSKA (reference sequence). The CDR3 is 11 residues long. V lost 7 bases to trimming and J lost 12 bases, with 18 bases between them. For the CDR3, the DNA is TGCAGTGTTAATGGTAGCCCGGCTAAGTACTTC. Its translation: CSVNGSPAKYF.

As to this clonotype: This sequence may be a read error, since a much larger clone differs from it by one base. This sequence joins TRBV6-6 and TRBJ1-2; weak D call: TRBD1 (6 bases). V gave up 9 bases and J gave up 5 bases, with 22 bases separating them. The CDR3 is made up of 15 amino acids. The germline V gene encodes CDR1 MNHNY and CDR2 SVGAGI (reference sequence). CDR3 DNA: TGTGCCAGACGCCTACAGGGCGGATTAGATTATGGCTACACCTTC. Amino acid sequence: CARRLQGGLDYGYTF.

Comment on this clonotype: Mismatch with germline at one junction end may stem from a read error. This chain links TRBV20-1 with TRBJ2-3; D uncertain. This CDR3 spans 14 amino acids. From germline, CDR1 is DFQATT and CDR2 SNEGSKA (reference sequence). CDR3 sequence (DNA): TGCAATGCTAGAGATCTGGCGAGATCTGATACGCAGTATTTT. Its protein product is CNARDLARSDTQYF.